Here is one T cell receptor beta chain with its context. The sample originates from a study of blood T cell repertoires in COVID-19. About the study: Sources were T cells, B-cell-depleted T cells, or PBMCs; the material itself was cDNA or gDNA.

This CDR3 is built from 15 residues. Germline V gives CDR1 SGHRS, CDR2 YFSETQ. Germline trimming cut 4 bases from V and 0 bases from J; bases unmatched to any gene: 4. Methods used by the authors: Amplification of reference gene primers was used by the study to estimate nucleated cell counts. The table came from immunoSEQ multiplex PCR; TCRdb's copy has only in-frame clones and leaves some out. Clone size and V and J calls were adopted from that table, with D and trimming inferred from the DNA. Found here are some 150,000 clones, approximately 85% of them singletons; the top ten hold more than 7.5%. Seattle patients were enrolled while actively infected and followed longitudinally.

This receptor was identified in a woman aged 55-70 years with COVID-19, enrolled during active disease. Source material: peripheral blood. The chain links TRBV5-1 to TRBJ2-1; 7 bases are a match to TRBD1. The DNA of the CDR3 is TGCGCCAGCAGCGGGGGACAGAGCTCCTACAATGAGCAGTTCTTC. Residues: CASSGGQSSYNEQFF.